These T cell receptor beta chains were read from a single sample in a study of CD8 T cells in ankylosing spondylitis. TCRdb analysed the 5' RACE reads with MiXCR anew, one entry per CDR3 protein. The sample has some 450,000 distinct CDR3 sequences; under 20% are singletons. The specimen sequenced was blood, either unsorted or a sorted T cell fraction (not recorded which). These receptors were obtained from a male donor with ankylosing spondylitis. CDR3s include the opening cysteine and the closing phenylalanine or tryptophan. D genes are given only for firm matches. Size tells how often a clone was seen (once, few, many) or the class of an expanded clone, and some rows leave it out.

-	TRBD1	TRBV12-3/TRBV12-4	TRBJ1-1	TGTGCCAGCAGGAATGACAGGGTCACTGAAGCTTTCTTT	CASRNDRVTEAFF
few	-	TRBV29-1	TRBJ2-7	TGCAGCGTTGTGTGGGGCTCCTACGAGCAGTACTTC	CSVVWGSYEQYF
-	-	TRBV20-1	TRBJ2-3	TGCAGTGCTAGAGAGCTTAGCTCAGATACGCAGTATTTT	CSARELSSDTQYF
-	TRBD2	TRBV11-2	TRBJ2-1	TGTGCCAGCAGCTTAAGGACTAGCGGGAGTTCAGATGAGCAGTTCTTC	CASSLRTSGSSDEQFF
few	TRBD1	TRBV25-1	TRBJ1-3	TGTGCCAGCAGCCCCAGTGGGGGGGACAGCTTACTACTAGTTGGAAACACCATATATTTT	CASSPSGGDSLLLVGNTIYF
-	-	TRBV4-3	TRBJ2-3	TGCGCCAGCAGCCAAGACATCCAGCGGAGCACAGATACGCAGTATTTT	CASSQDIQRSTDTQYF
few	TRBD1	TRBV5-1	TRBJ2-1	TGCGCCAGCAGCGAGGGACAGGGGCCGGTAGCCTACAATGAGCAGTTCTTC	CASSEGQGPVAYNEQFF
-	TRBD1	TRBV6-1	TRBJ1-2	TGTGCCAGCAGCAAGCGGACAGGGGGTGGCTACACCTTC	CASSKRTGGGYTF
few	TRBD1	TRBV30	TRBJ1-6	TGTGCCTGGAACCTAAACAGGGGGAATTCACCCCTCCACTTT	CAWNLNRGNSPLHF
many	-	TRBV12-3/TRBV12-4	TRBJ1-2	TGTGCCAGCACCAAGAAAGTCTCGAACTATGGCTACACCTTC	CASTKKVSNYGYTF
few	TRBD2	TRBV5-1	TRBJ2-1	TGCGCCAGCAGCTTGGGTTCTAGCGGGAGTACCTACAATGAGCAGTTCTTC	CASSLGSSGSTYNEQFF
-	TRBD1	TRBV5-1	TRBJ1-2	TGCGCCAGCAGCGGGGACCCGACAGGGTATGGCTACACCTTC	CASSGDPTGYGYTF
few	TRBD1	TRBV20-1	TRBJ2-5	TGCAGTGCTAGAGTAGAGCCGGGACAGCAAGAGACCCAGTACTTC	CSARVEPGQQETQYF
-	-	TRBV7-8	TRBJ1-1	TGTGCCAGCAGCTTATTCAGTAGGGGTGGATCGAACACTGAAGCTTTCTTT	CASSLFSRGGSNTEAFF
-	TRBD2	TRBV12-3/TRBV12-4	TRBJ2-3	TGTGCCAGCAGTTCGGGACTAGCGGGACCCCCCCATACGCAGTATTTT	CASSSGLAGPPHTQYF
-	-	TRBV9	TRBJ1-2	TGTGCCAGCAGCCGGGACTTTAACTATGGCTACACCTTC	CASSRDFNYGYTF
few	-	TRBV5-1	TRBJ1-1	TGCGCCAGCAGCTTGTTAGGGAACCCGACCGAAGCTTTCTTT	CASSLLGNPTEAFF
-	-	TRBV27	TRBJ1-1	TGTGCCAGCAGTTTTAACCGTGGAAGAGGGAACACTGAAGCTTTCTTT	CASSFNRGRGNTEAFF
-	-	TRBV11-3	TRBJ2-1	TGTGCCAGCAGCTTAGACCAGGGGTTCCATGAGCAGTTCTTC	CASSLDQGFHEQFF
-	TRBD1	TRBV18	TRBJ2-3	TGTGCCAGCTCACAAACAGGGGGCATAGATACGCAGTATTTT	CASSQTGGIDTQYF
many	-	TRBV11-2	TRBJ1-5	TGTGCCAGCAGCTTAGATGGGGTATCAGGTCAGCCCCAGCATTTT	CASSLDGVSGQPQHF
few	-	TRBV20-1	TRBJ2-5	TGCAGTGCTAGAACAGGTCGGGTAGGCGAGACCCAGTACTTC	CSARTGRVGETQYF
many	-	TRBV5-1	TRBJ2-3	TGCGCCAGCAGCTCGGCGGATACGCAGTATTTT	CASSSADTQYF
few	TRBD2	TRBV29-1	TRBJ2-1	TGCAGCGTTGGCGGGAGGGCGTCCAATGAGCAGTTCTTC	CSVGGRASNEQFF
few	-	TRBV21-1	TRBJ1-1	TGTGCCAGCAGCTCCAAGGGACAGGGGACGACTGAAGCTTTCTTT	CASSSKGQGTTEAFF
-	TRBD1	TRBV20-1	TRBJ1-1	TGCAGTGCTTGGACAGGGAGAACTGAAGCTTTCTTT	CSAWTGRTEAFF
-	-	TRBV20-1	TRBJ2-1	TGCAGTCCAGTTAGAGGGAGCAATGAGCAGTTCTTC	CSPVRGSNEQFF
-	TRBD1	TRBV29-1	TRBJ2-7	TGCAGCGTTGAAAGAGGGACAGGGGGTAATCCGGTGCAGTACTTC	CSVERGTGGNPVQYF
few	TRBD2	TRBV28	TRBJ2-6	TGTGCCAGCAGTTTGTTGGGGGAGGGCCCTGGGGCCAACGTCCTGACTTTC	CASSLLGEGPGANVLTF
-	TRBD1	TRBV25-1	TRBJ2-4	TGTGCCAGCAGTAGCCTTGGGACAGGGAAAAACATTCAGTACTTC	CASSSLGTGKNIQYF
few	TRBD2	TRBV20-1	TRBJ2-7	TGCAGCGCCACTATGTCTAGCGGCCCCTCCTACGAGCAGTACTTC	CSATMSSGPSYEQYF
many	-	TRBV10-3	TRBJ2-1	TGTGCCATCAGTGGAGCGCGCGATGAGCAGTTCTTC	CAISGARDEQFF
few	TRBD2	TRBV6-1	TRBJ2-6	TGTGCCAGCAGTCCCCTGGGAGCGGGAGTCTCTGGGGCCAACGTCCTGACTTTC	CASSPLGAGVSGANVLTF
-	TRBD2	TRBV7-2	TRBJ2-1	TGTGCCAGCAGCTTAGACCCGGGACTAGCGGGAGAGCAGTTCTTC	CASSLDPGLAGEQFF
-	-	TRBV7-2	TRBJ2-7	TGTGCCAGCACCCAAGGTCTAGGAGTTTACGAGCAGTACTTC	CASTQGLGVYEQYF
many	-	TRBV7-8	TRBJ2-7	TGTGCCAGCAGCTTAGTGTCTAAAGGCGAGCAGTACTTC	CASSLVSKGEQYF
few	-	TRBV12-3/TRBV12-4	TRBJ2-5	TGTGCCAGCAGTTTCGATAGGGGGGGCTCTATGACCCAGTACTTC	CASSFDRGGSMTQYF
-	-	TRBV6-2/TRBV6-3	TRBJ2-5	TGTGCCAGCAGTTACTGGAGGGGTGAGACCCAGTACTTC	CASSYWRGETQYF
-	TRBD1	TRBV20-1	TRBJ1-2	TGCAGTGTCGGAGGCCCCGCAGGACAGGGGAATTGGGGCTACACCTTC	CSVGGPAGQGNWGYTF
-	-	TRBV20-1	TRBJ2-1	TGCAGGAGCCAGGGGGCGGGACTACTGGTCTTC	CRSQGAGLLVF